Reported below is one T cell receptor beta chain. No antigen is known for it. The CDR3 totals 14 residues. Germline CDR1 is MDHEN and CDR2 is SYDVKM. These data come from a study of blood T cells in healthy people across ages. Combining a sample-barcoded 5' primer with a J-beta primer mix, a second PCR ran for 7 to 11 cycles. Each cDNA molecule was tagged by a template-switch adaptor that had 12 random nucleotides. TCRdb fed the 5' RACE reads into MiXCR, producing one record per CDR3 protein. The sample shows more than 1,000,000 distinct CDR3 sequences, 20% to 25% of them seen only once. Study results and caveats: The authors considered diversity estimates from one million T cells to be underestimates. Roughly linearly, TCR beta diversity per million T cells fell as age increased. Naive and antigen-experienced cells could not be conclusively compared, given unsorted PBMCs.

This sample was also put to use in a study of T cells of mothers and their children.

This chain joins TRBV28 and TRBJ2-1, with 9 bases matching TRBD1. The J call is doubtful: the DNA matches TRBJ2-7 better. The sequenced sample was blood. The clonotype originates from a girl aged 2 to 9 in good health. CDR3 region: CASSTGGLLYEQYF. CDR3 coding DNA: TGTGCCAGCAGCACAGGGGGCCTCCTCTACGAGCAGTACTTC.